The 26 T cell receptor beta chains given below trace back to one sample, sequenced in a study of cytomegalovirus exposure and HLA in healthy donors. The PCR had 60 Vbeta and 13 Jbeta primers. This table comes from immunoSEQ multiplex PCR, and its TCRdb copy is limited to in-frame clones, with some not included. The sample comprises 65,000 to 90,000 clones, around three quarters of which are singletons, and roughly 2.5% rests with the top ten. Sequenced input: PBMCs. Every receptor here comes from a man younger than 45 in good health and CMV-seronegative.

V usage is TRBV5-4 and J usage is TRBJ1-4; D possibly corresponds to TRBD1 (6 bases). The CDR3 sequence is 15 residues long. Germline loops: CDR1 SGHNT, CDR2 YYREEE (reference sequence). V was clipped by 0 bases and J by 8 bases, with 14 bases between them. The CDR3 here is CASSLGRGAQEKLFF. In DNA, the CDR3 is TGTGCCAGCAGCTTGGGTCGGGGGGCGCAGGAAAAACTGTTTTTT. The full variable domain, in which reference TRBV5-4 and TRBJ1-4 provide the parts outside the CDR3, is ETGVTQSPTHLIKTRGQQVTLRCSSQSGHNTVSWYQQALGQGPQFIFQYYREEENGRGNFPPRFSGLQFPNYSSELNVNALELDDSALYLCASSLGRGAQEKLFFGSGTQLSVL.

This chain uses TRBV27 with TRBJ2-5; 9 positions agree with TRBD2. Per germline, CDR1 MNHEY and CDR2 SMNVEV (reference sequence). The CDR3 sequence is 16 residues long. V trimming: 5 bases; J trimming: 5 bases; junction bases outside the gene matches: 12. In DNA form, the CDR3 reads TGTGCCAGCAGTCCGGTAGCAGCGGGAGGTTTTGAGACCCAGTACTTC. Translation: CASSPVAAGGFETQYF.

V is TRBV7-2 and J is TRBJ2-3, with 8 bases aligning to TRBD2. This CDR3 region has 16 residues. V gave up 4 bases and J gave up 10 bases; unmatched junction bases: 16. Looked up from germline, CDR1 is SGHTA and CDR2 is FQGNSA. DNA of the CDR3: TGTGCCAGCAGCTCCGGATGGCGGGGGGCCTATGATGCGCAGTATTTT. This sequence encodes CASSSGWRGAYDAQYF.

This chain links TRBV19 with TRBJ1-5, with D maybe TRBD1 (5 bases). Between the trimmed V and J ends, which lost 7 bases and 4 bases, there was a span of 17 bases. The V gene's germline CDR1 is LNHDA and CDR2 SQIVND (reference sequence). CDR3 length: 15 residues. Written as DNA, the CDR3 is TGTGCCAGTAAAAACCAGGGAACTCTTAATCAGCCCCAGCATTTT. Its protein is CASKNQGTLNQPQHF. Full variable domain (outside the CDR3, taken from reference TRBV19 and TRBJ1-5): DGGITQSPKYLFRKEGQNVTLSCEQNLNHDAMYWYRQDPGQGLRLIYYSQIVNDFQKGDIAEGYSVSREKKESFPLTVTSAQKNPTAFYLCASKNQGTLNQPQHFGDGTRLSIL.

The chain links TRBV5-1 to TRBJ2-5; no firm D call. Trimming shortened V by 3 bases and J by 6 bases, and 15 bases separated the two germline ends. The CDR3 consists of 14 residues. The germline CDR1 and CDR2 sequences are SGHRS and YFSETQ. Here the CDR3 reads CASSSSTQIQTQYF. DNA for the CDR3: TGCGCCAGCAGCTCCTCAACACAGATCCAGACCCAGTACTTC. Looking up the rest from reference TRBV5-1 and TRBJ2-5 gives the full variable domain: KAGVTQTPRYLIKTRGQQVTLSCSPISGHRSVSWYQQTPGQGLQFLFEYFSETQRNKGNFPGRFSGRQFSNSRSEMNVSTLELGDSALYLCASSSSTQIQTQYFGPGTRLLVL.

The rearrangement joins TRBV5-5 to TRBJ2-5; 12 bases are a match to TRBD2. Looked up from germline, CDR1 is SGHKS and CDR2 is YYEKEE (reference sequence). This CDR3 has 16 residues. With 2 bases clipped from V and 5 bases from J, the junction kept 7 bases outside the gene matches. CDR3 coding DNA: TGTGCCAGCAGCTTTCTAGCGGGAGGGCCGGGGGAGACCCAGTACTTC. Translated: CASSFLAGGPGETQYF. The full variable domain, in which reference TRBV5-5 and TRBJ2-5 provide the parts outside the CDR3, is DAGVTQSPTHLIKTRGQQVTLRCSPISGHKSVSWYQQVLGQGPQFIFQYYEKEERGRGNFPDRFSARQFPNYSSELNVNALLLGDSALYLCASSFLAGGPGETQYFGPGTRLLVL.

This chain uses TRBV9 with TRBJ1-3; D gene ambiguous. Germline V gene sequence: CDR1 SGDLS, CDR2 YYNGEE. The CDR3 spans 12 residues. V lost 3 bases and J lost 8, with 9 bases in between. The CDR3 loop reads CASSERGHTIYF. The CDR3 coding sequence is TGTGCCAGCAGCGAAAGAGGTCACACCATATATTTT.

The CDR3 region is CASSLMGHSTDTQYF. The DNA of the CDR3 is TGCGCCAGCAGCTTGATGGGCCATAGCACAGATACGCAGTATTTT. The genes are TRBV5-1 and TRBJ2-3; the D is unclear. This CDR3 has 15 amino acids. Trimming left V 1 base short and J 0 bases short, with 9 bases between. Germline CDR1 and CDR2: SGHRS and YFSETQ.

This clone appeared a few times. The CDR3 spells CASSQGSGTGTEAFF. CDR3 sequence (DNA): TGCGCCAGCAGCCAAGGAAGCGGCACAGGGACTGAAGCTTTCTTT. V gene TRBV4-3 combines with J gene TRBJ1-1; D perhaps matches TRBD1 (6 bases). Germline-derived CDR1 and CDR2 are LGHNA and YSLEER. This CDR3 spans 15 amino acids. V was cut by 1 base and J by 5 bases, with 14 bases left in between.

The rearrangement uses TRBV6-5 and TRBJ2-1; maybe TRBD2 (5 bases). The CDR3 has 15 residues. V shed 0 bases and J shed 3 bases, with 9 bases lying between them. Germline V gene data show CDR1 as MNHEY and CDR2 as SVGAGI. The CDR3, as DNA: TGTGCCAGCAGTTACTCCCCAGACTACTACAATGAGCAGTTCTTC. The encoded protein is CASSYSPDYYNEQFF.

The chain combines TRBV5-8 with TRBJ2-3; TRBD1 aligns across 8 bases. With V trimmed by 1 base and J by 4 bases, 5 bases remained unmatched. Germline-derived CDR1 and CDR2 are SGHTS and YDEGEE. The CDR3 has 15 amino acids. The CDR3 protein is CASSLPRGRADTQYF. The CDR3 DNA reads TGTGCCAGCAGCTTGCCCAGGGGGCGAGCAGATACGCAGTATTTT.

The chain is built from TRBV4-1 and TRBJ1-5; 8 nucleotides agree with TRBD1. Germline V gives CDR1 MGHRA, CDR2 YSYEKL. Trimming took 1 base from V and 7 from J; bases not matched to a gene: 9. CDR3 length: 16 residues. This chain's CDR3 is CASSQALQGARQPQHF. The CDR3 DNA reads TGCGCCAGCAGCCAAGCCCTTCAGGGGGCAAGACAGCCCCAGCATTTT.

The V and J genes are TRBV7-2 and TRBJ2-5; 11 nucleotides match TRBD1. J was trimmed by 4 bases and V by 5 bases; bases with no gene match: 6. CDR1 is SGHTA and CDR2 is FQGNSA in the germline V gene. The CDR3 consists of 15 residues. CDR3 sequence reads: CASSPRTGGAETQYF. In DNA, the CDR3 is TGTGCCAGCAGCCCCCGGACAGGGGGCGCAGAGACCCAGTACTTC.

The count of this clone is one. The V and J genes are TRBV9 and TRBJ1-2; a possible D gene is TRBD1 (6 bases). The V end lost 5 bases, the J end lost 4 bases, and 9 bases lay between the germline ends. The CDR3 runs 12 residues. Germline V CDR1 and CDR2: SGDLS, YYNGEE. The CDR3 nucleotides read TGTGCCAGCAGACAGACAGGCTATGGCTACACCTTC. It translates to CASRQTGYGYTF.

This clone was recorded a few times. The chain joins TRBV4-2 to TRBJ1-5; possibly TRBD1 for D (6 bases). Trimming shortened V by 8 bases and J by 11 bases, and 22 bases separated the two germline ends. This CDR3 comprises 14 residues. Germline-derived CDR1 and CDR2 are LGHNA and YNFKEQ. The CDR3 region is CASRSRQVWEAQHF. CDR3 nucleotides: TGTGCCAGCCGTTCTAGACAGGTGTGGGAAGCCCAGCATTTT.

The rearrangement joins TRBV2 to TRBJ2-4, with TRBD1 matching 7 bases. V dropped 8 bases and J dropped 7; count of bases not matched to a gene: 5. The CDR3 totals 12 residues. Germline V lookup: CDR1 SNHLY, CDR2 FYNNEI. The CDR3 bases are TGTGCCAGCCAGACAGGGCTCAACATTCAGTACTTC. It yields the protein CASQTGLNIQYF.

V and J are TRBV28 and TRBJ1-1; tentatively, D is TRBD1 (5 bases). Germline values: CDR1 MDHEN, CDR2 SYDVKM. V was cut by 6 bases and J by 8 bases, with 13 bases left in between. The CDR3 spans 12 residues. CDR3 nucleotide sequence: TGTGCCAGCAGCCTCCGACAGACCGAAGCTTTCTTT. Protein sequence: CASSLRQTEAFF.

V and J are TRBV10-2 and TRBJ2-7, with 7 bases lining up with TRBD1. The germline V gene has CDR1 WSHSY and CDR2 SAAADI. The junction had 8 bases not matched to a gene; V was cut back by 3 bases and J by 6 bases. CDR3 length: 14 residues. The CDR3 nucleotides read TGCGCCAGCAGTGACAGGGACAGAAAATCCGAGCAGTACTTC. It codes for CASSDRDRKSEQYF.

This clone showed up just a few times. The genes are TRBV7-2 and TRBJ2-1; 8 bases line up with TRBD2. Trimming took 7 bases from V and 8 from J; bases not matched to a gene: 13. The CDR3 is 15 amino acids. The germline V gene encodes CDR1 SGHTA and CDR2 FQGNSA. The CDR3 is CASTFPRAGVDEQFF. Here the CDR3 DNA reads TGTGCCAGCACCTTCCCCCGAGCGGGGGTGGATGAGCAGTTCTTC.

The chain combines TRBV5-1 with TRBJ2-2; no definite D call. Looked up from germline, CDR1 is SGHRS and CDR2 is YFSETQ. With 4 bases removed from V and 1 base from J, the gap between germline ends came to 11 bases. The CDR3 is 15 amino acids. The CDR3 region is CASSVLSLNTGELFF. The DNA for the CDR3 is TGCGCCAGCAGCGTCTTGAGCCTGAACACCGGGGAGCTGTTTTTT.

This chain joins TRBV5-6 and TRBJ2-5, with TRBD1 matching over 7 bases. The J call may be faulty, since TRBJ2-7 better matches the DNA end. The germline gives CDR1 SGHDT, CDR2 YYEEEE. This CDR3 is 15 amino acids long. This CDR3 is CASVSQGVPPYEQYF. The CDR3 DNA is TGTGCCAGCGTAAGTCAGGGGGTCCCCCCCTACGAGCAGTACTTC.

Here the CDR3 DNA reads TGTGCCAGCAGTAGCGGGGGCATCTACGAGCAGTACTTC. It translates to CASSSGGIYEQYF. The chain has TRBV28 and TRBJ2-7; TRBD2 aligns across 8 bases. Germline assignment: CDR1 MDHEN and CDR2 SYDVKM. The CDR3 length is 13 residues. Germline trimming cut 5 bases from V and 3 bases from J; bases unmatched to any gene: 3.

This chain connects TRBV19 to TRBJ2-1, with a possible D match to TRBD2 (6 bases). CDR1 is LNHDA, CDR2 SQIVND, per germline (reference sequence). The CDR3 runs to 16 residues. The V and J ends lost 8 bases and 0 bases respectively, with 17 bases between them. The CDR3 bases are TGTGCCAGTCCCCTAAGGAGGGATAGCTCCTACAATGAGCAGTTCTTC. Translating gives CASPLRRDSSYNEQFF.

This clone occurred a few times. The chain couples TRBV5-5 to TRBJ2-4; D unresolved. Germline loops: CDR1 SGHKS, CDR2 YYEKEE (reference sequence). The CDR3 consists of 16 residues. V was trimmed by 1 base and J by 0 bases, leaving 11 bases between them. The CDR3 sequence: CASSLNILLAKNIQYF. CDR3 sequence (DNA): TGTGCCAGCAGCTTGAATATCCTCTTAGCCAAAAACATTCAGTACTTC.

V and J are TRBV27 and TRBJ2-7, with 7 bases identical to TRBD1. Germline loops: CDR1 MNHEY, CDR2 SMNVEV (reference sequence). The junction had 6 bases not matched to a gene; V was cut back by 2 bases and J by 2 bases. The CDR3 has 15 residues. CDR3 in DNA: TGTGCCAGCAGTTTAACGGGGACAGTTACCTACGAGCAGTACTTC. Translation: CASSLTGTVTYEQYF.

The DNA of the CDR3 is TGTGCCATCGGCCCCCTCAATGAGCAGTTCTTC. Translated, it gives CAIGPLNEQFF. The V call is TRBV10-3, the J call TRBJ2-1, with D hard to call. Germline CDR1 reads ENHRY; CDR2 reads SYGVKD. Trimming removed 8 bases at V and 6 bases at J, with 8 bases between. The CDR3 consists of 11 residues.